Each of the 3 T cell receptor beta chains below was sequenced from the same sample in a study of blood T cell repertoires in COVID-19. Method: immunoSEQ multiplex PCR; TCRdb's copy keeps in-frame clones and lacks some. The sample has 150,000 to 200,000 clones, 80% seen once. Specimen: PBMCs or T cells enriched from blood (not recorded which). Receptors were obtained from a man aged 40-49 years who had recovered from COVID-19.

V and J are TRBV5-5 and TRBJ2-1, with TRBD2 matching over 7 bases. J gave up 1 base and V 4 bases, and 8 bases lay outside the gene matches. Per germline, CDR1 SGHKS and CDR2 YYEKEE (reference sequence). The CDR3 consists of 16 residues. The CDR3 reads CASSRGTTLSYNEQFF. As DNA, the CDR3 is TGTGCCAGCAGCCGGGGGACTACACTATCCTACAATGAGCAGTTCTTC.

The chain joins TRBV2 to TRBJ1-6; D not resolved. V lost 3 bases, J lost 4 bases, and 7 bases lay in between. Germline CDR1 reads SNHLY; CDR2 reads FYNNEI. The CDR3 has 14 residues. CDR3 region: CASSDDQYNSPLHF. The CDR3 nucleotides are TGTGCCAGCAGTGACGATCAGTATAATTCACCCCTCCACTTT. The full variable domain, with the rest looked up from reference TRBV2 and TRBJ1-6, is EPEVTQTPSHQVTQMGQEVILRCVPISNHLYFYWYRQILGQKVEFLVSFYNNEISEKSEIFDDQFSVERPDGSNFTLKIRSTKLEDSAMYFCASSDDQYNSPLHFGNGTRLTVT.

The chain has TRBV15 and TRBJ1-2; weak D call: TRBD1 (6 bases). Trimming stripped 0 bases from V and 4 bases from J, with 15 bases between. The CDR3 totals 16 residues. Germline V CDR1 and CDR2: LNHNV, YYDKDF (reference sequence). CDR3 DNA: TGTGCCACCAGCAGAGATAGACAGGCTACCTCCTATGGCTACACCTTC. Protein sequence: CATSRDRQATSYGYTF.